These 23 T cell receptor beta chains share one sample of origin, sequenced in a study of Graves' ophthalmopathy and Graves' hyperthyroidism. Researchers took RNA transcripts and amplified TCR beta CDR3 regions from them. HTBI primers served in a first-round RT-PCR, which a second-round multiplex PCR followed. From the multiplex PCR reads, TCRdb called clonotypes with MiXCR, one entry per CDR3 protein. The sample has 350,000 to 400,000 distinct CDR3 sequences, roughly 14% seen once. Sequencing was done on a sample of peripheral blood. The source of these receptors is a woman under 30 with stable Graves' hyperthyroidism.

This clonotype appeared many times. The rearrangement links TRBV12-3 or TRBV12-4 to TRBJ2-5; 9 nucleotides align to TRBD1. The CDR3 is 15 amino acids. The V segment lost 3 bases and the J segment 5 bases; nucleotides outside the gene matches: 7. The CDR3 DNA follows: TGTGCCAGCAGTTTGGGGACAGGGCAGGGGGAGACCCAGTACTTC. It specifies CASSLGTGQGETQYF.

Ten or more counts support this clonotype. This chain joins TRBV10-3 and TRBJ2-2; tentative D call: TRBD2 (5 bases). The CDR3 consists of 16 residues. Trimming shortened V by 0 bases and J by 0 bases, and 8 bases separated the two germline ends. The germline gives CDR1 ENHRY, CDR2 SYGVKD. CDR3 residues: CAISESGLSNTGELFF. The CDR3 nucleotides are TGTGCCATCAGTGAGTCTGGACTCTCGAACACCGGGGAGCTGTTTTTT.

The CDR3 here is CASHGGGENQPQHF. The CDR3 DNA reads as TGTGCCTCACATGGGGGGGGTGAGAATCAGCCCCAGCATTTT. The chain is built from TRBV28 and TRBJ1-5; D is perhaps TRBD1 (5 bases). CDR1 is MDHEN and CDR2 is SYDVKM in the germline V gene. The CDR3 sequence is 14 residues long. V was clipped by 11 bases and J by 4 bases, with 18 bases between them.

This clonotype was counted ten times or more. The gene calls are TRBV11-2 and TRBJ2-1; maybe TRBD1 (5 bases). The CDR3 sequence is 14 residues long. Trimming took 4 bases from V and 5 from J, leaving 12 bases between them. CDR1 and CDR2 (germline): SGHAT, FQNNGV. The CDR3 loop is CASSWIGQDNEQFF. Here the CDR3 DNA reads TGTGCCAGCAGCTGGATCGGACAAGACAATGAGCAGTTCTTC.

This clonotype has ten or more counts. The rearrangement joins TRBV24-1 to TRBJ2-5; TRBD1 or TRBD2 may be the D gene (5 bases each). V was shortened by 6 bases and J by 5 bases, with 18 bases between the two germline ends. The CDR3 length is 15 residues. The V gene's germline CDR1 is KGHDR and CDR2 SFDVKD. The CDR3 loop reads CATSPGRANRETQYF. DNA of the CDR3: TGTGCCACCAGTCCCGGGCGGGCCAACAGGGAGACCCAGTACTTC.

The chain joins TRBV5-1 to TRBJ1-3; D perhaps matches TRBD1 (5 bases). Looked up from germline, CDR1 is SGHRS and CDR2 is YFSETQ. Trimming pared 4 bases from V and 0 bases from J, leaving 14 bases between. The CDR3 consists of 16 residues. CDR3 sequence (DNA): TGCGCCAGCAGCAGGGGACTATTAGACTCTGGAAACACCATATATTTT. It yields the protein CASSRGLLDSGNTIYF.

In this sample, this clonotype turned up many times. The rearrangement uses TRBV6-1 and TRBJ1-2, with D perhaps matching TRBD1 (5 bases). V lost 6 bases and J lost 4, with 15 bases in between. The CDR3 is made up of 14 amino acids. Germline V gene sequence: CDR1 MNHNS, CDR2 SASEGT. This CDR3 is CASSILRVGYGYTF. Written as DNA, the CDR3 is TGTGCCAGCAGCATTCTCAGGGTGGGCTATGGCTACACCTTC.

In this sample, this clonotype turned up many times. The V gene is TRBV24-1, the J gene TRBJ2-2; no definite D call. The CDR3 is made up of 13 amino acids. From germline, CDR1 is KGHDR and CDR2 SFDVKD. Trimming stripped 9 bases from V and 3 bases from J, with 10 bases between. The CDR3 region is CATGRPYTGELFF. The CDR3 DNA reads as TGTGCCACCGGGCGACCTTACACCGGGGAGCTGTTTTTT.

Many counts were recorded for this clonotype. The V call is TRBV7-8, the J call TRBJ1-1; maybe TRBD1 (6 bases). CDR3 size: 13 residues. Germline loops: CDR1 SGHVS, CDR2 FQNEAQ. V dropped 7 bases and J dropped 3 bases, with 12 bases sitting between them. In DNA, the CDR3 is TGTGCCAGCACTATAAGGGGGGACACTGAAGCTTTCTTT. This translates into CASTIRGDTEAFF.

Written as DNA, the CDR3 is TGCAGTGCTAGTAACAGGGAAGGGACTGAAGCTTTCTTT. As protein: CSASNREGTEAFF. This chain connects TRBV20-1 to TRBJ1-1; a weak D match, TRBD1 (6 bases). CDR1 is DFQATT, CDR2 SNEGSKA, per germline (reference sequence). The CDR3 spans 13 residues. Trimming took off 3 bases at V and 5 bases at J, with 13 bases between the two ends.

CDR3 loop: CASVGRTNYGYTF. The CDR3 DNA is TGTGCCAGCGTTGGCAGAACTAACTATGGCTACACCTTC. The chain employs TRBV6-2 or TRBV6-3 and TRBJ1-2, with unresolved D. Germline CDR1 is MNHEY and CDR2 is SVGEGT. The CDR3 is made up of 13 amino acids. Trimming removed 8 bases at V and 0 bases at J, with 10 bases between.

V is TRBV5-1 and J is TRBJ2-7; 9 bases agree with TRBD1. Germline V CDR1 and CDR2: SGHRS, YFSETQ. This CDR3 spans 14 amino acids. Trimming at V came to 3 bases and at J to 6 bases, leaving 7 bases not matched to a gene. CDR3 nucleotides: TGCGCCAGCAGCTGGGACAGGGAGGGAGGCGAGCAGTACTTC. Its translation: CASSWDREGGEQYF.

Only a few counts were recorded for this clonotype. The CDR3 loop is CASTLKLGRLETQYF. The CDR3 DNA reads TGTGCCAGTACCCTAAAACTCGGACGGTTGGAGACCCAGTACTTC. J is TRBJ2-5 and V is TRBV19, with no clear D. Germline assignment: CDR1 LNHDA and CDR2 SQIVND (reference sequence). Trimming took off 7 bases at V and 5 bases at J, with 20 bases between the two ends. The CDR3 sequence is 15 residues long.

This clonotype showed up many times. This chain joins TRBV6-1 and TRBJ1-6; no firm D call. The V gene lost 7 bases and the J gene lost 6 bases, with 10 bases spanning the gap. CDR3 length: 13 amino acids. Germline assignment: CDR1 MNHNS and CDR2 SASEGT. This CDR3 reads CASTAYINSPLHF. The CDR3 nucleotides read TGTGCCAGCACGGCTTACATTAATTCACCCCTCCACTTT.

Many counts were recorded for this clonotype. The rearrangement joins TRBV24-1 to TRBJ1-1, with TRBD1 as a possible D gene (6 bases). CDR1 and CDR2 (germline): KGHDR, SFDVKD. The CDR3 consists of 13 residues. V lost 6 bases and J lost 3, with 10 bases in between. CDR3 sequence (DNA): TGTGCCACCAGTAGGGGGGCTGACACTGAAGCTTTCTTT. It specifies CATSRGADTEAFF.

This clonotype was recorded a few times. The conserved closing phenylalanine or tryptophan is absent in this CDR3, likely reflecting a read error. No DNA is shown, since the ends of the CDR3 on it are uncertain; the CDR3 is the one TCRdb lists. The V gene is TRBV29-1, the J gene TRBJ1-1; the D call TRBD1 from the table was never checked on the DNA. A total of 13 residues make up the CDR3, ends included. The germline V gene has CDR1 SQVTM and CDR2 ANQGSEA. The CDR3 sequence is CSVEETGNTEACL.

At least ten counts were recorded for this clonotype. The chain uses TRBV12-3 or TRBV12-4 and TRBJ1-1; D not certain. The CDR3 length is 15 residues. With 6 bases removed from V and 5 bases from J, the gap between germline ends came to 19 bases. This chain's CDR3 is CASRSTTTETTEAFF. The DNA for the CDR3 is TGTGCCAGCAGATCTACCACTACTGAGACAACTGAAGCTTTCTTT.

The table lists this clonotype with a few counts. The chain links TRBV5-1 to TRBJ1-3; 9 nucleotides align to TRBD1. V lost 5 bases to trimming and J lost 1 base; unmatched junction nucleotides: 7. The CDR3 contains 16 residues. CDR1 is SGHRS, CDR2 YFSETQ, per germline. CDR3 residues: CASRSRDRESGNTIYF. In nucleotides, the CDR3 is TGCGCCAGCAGGTCCCGGGACAGGGAATCTGGAAACACCATATATTTT.

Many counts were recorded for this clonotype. CDR3 in amino acids: CSVARTVMNTEAFF. In nucleotides, the CDR3 is TGCAGCGTTGCGAGGACAGTCATGAACACTGAAGCTTTCTTT. V usage is TRBV29-1 and J usage is TRBJ1-1; maybe TRBD1 (6 bases). Between the trimmed V and J ends, which lost 4 bases and 0 bases, there was a span of 12 bases. The CDR3 length is 14 residues. Germline CDR1 and CDR2: SQVTM and ANQGSEA.

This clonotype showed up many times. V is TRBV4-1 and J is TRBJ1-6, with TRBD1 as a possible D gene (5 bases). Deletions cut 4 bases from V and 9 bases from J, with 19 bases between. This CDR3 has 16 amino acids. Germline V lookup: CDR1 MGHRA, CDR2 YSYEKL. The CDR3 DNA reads TGCGCCAGCAGCCCCAGGGAGGTTAAGGTGTTTTCACCCCTCCACTTT. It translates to CASSPREVKVFSPLHF.

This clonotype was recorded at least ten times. In DNA form, the CDR3 reads TGCGCCAGCAGGTCGTACTACGAGCAGTACTTC. Its protein is CASRSYYEQYF. V gene TRBV5-1 combines with J gene TRBJ2-7, with D unresolved. Between the trimmed V and J ends, which lost 5 bases and 3 bases, there was a span of 6 bases. The CDR3 loop spans 11 amino acids. Germline V lookup: CDR1 SGHRS, CDR2 YFSETQ. The complete variable domain, with remaining parts taken from reference TRBV5-1 and TRBJ2-7, reads KAGVTQTPRYLIKTRGQQVTLSCSPISGHRSVSWYQQTPGQGLQFLFEYFSETQRNKGNFPGRFSGRQFSNSRSEMNVSTLELGDSALYLCASRSYYEQYFGPGTRLTVT.

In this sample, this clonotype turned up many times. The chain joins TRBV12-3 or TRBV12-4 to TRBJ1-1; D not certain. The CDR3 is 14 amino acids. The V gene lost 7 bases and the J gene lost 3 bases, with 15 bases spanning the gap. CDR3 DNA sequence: TGTGCCAGCACCAGATCTGGGGTGGACACTGAAGCTTTCTTT. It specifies CASTRSGVDTEAFF.

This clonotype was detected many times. The CDR3 loop reads CASSPPSGGFYEQYF. Here the CDR3 DNA reads TGTGCCAGCAGCCCTCCTAGCGGGGGGTTCTACGAGCAGTACTTC. This sequence joins TRBV7-9 and TRBJ2-7, with 11 bases that match TRBD2. With 5 bases clipped from V and 3 bases from J, the junction kept 6 bases outside the gene matches. CDR1 and CDR2 from the germline V gene are SEHNR and FQNEAQ (reference sequence). This CDR3 contains 15 residues. The entire variable domain, with the rest obtained from reference TRBV7-9 and TRBJ2-7, is as follows: DTGVSQNPRHKITKRGQNVTFRCDPISEHNRLYWYRQTLGQGPEFLTYFQNEAQLEKSRLLSDRFSAERPKGSFSTLEIQRTEQGDSAMYLCASSPPSGGFYEQYFGPGTRLTVT.